This T cell receptor (beta chain) was obtained from a study of response to subunit inactivated influenza vaccine. Overall study results and limits: The authors proposed limited new T cell recruitment per seasonal influenza vaccination.

CDR3 length equals 14 residues. V lost 4 bases and J lost 1; bases outside the gene matches: 2. Germline lookup yields CDR1 SGHRS and CDR2 YFSETQ. This clonotype was seen a handful of times. What it binds is not known. Via MiXCR, TCRdb re-called the RT-PCR reads, giving one row per CDR3 protein. The sample shows roughly 650,000 distinct CDR3 sequences, 15% to 18% of them seen only once. The receptor's source is a middle-aged man who received an inactivated influenza vaccine. The chain couples TRBV5-1 to TRBJ1-1; TRBD1 agrees at 9 bases. Sequences were derived from PBMCs from blood, sampled 11 to 12 days after vaccination. CDR3 region: CASSMGQGNTEAFF. The CDR3 coding sequence is TGCGCCAGCAGCATGGGACAGGGGAACACTGAAGCTTTCTTT.